This T cell receptor beta chain derives from a study of CD8 T cells in ankylosing spondylitis. Notes on the study in general: Previously reported in reactive arthritis synovial fluid and blood were some of the motif variants. The study identified a TCR beta motif of under 10 highly homologous variants that appeared characteristic of ankylosing spondylitis blood. Clones that were linked to disease were CD8+ and were relatively rare in peripheral blood.

CDR1 and CDR2 (germline): SGHRS, YFSETQ. The V end was cut by 4 bases, the J end by 2 bases, with 13 bases between. This CDR3 region has 14 residues. TCRdb re-called the 5' RACE reads through MiXCR, storing one row per CDR3 protein. The repertoire consists of tens of thousands of distinct CDR3 sequences, with 4.5% to 6% occurring once and the leading ten covering approximately 12%. This clonotype was seen many times. Its antigen remains unidentified. Sequencing was performed on blood, either unsorted or a sorted T cell fraction (not recorded which). This chain uses TRBV5-1 with TRBJ2-7, with D uncertain. This receptor was taken from a male donor with ankylosing spondylitis or in good health (not recorded which). CDR3 protein: CASSLTDHTYEQYF. The CDR3 DNA is TGCGCCAGCAGCCTTACGGACCATACCTACGAGCAGTACTTC. Using reference TRBV5-1 and TRBJ2-7 for the parts outside the CDR3, the full variable domain is KAGVTQTPRYLIKTRGQQVTLSCSPISGHRSVSWYQQTPGQGLQFLFEYFSETQRNKGNFPGRFSGRQFSNSRSEMNVSTLELGDSALYLCASSLTDHTYEQYFGPGTRLTVT.